The clone carrying this T cell receptor (beta chain) showed up just a few times. Its antigen is not identified. The entry originates in a study of T-cell memory formation after mild COVID-19. In the study overall: Largely donor-specific TCR clusters were found. Study observations and caveats: SARS-CoV-2 specificity of second-wave clones peaking day 37 was unconfirmed. That cross-reactive memory joined was suggested by some responding clones appearing in pre-infection memory.

TCRdb fed the 5' RACE reads into MiXCR, producing one record per CDR3 protein. The sample has about 160,000 distinct CDR3 sequences, around 30% seen once; the top ten hold about 12%. J lost 9 bases, V lost 3 bases, and 5 bases had no gene match. This CDR3 spans 15 amino acids. In germline, CDR1 is SGDLS, CDR2 YYNGEE. The clonotype comes from an adult woman who had mild COVID-19 (a few samples of this study predate the infection). Cell type and time point are not known. This rearrangement joins TRBV9 to TRBJ2-1; 14 bases align to TRBD2. The sequencing input was PBMCs or a T cell subset sorted from them (not recorded which). CDR3: CASSAYGLAGGEQFF. The CDR3 DNA reads as TGTGCCAGCAGCGCCTACGGACTAGCGGGAGGTGAGCAGTTCTTC.